The text below deals with one TCR beta chain. There is no known antigen for this receptor. Base quality data are lacking; no much larger clone is found one base away. The trial excluded patients who had a history of autoimmune disease or who were on systemic immunosuppression. In every dose cohort, peripheral blood was drawn for TCR sequencing at baseline, cycle 4 day 1, and cycle 7 day 1. The samples were drawn from a first-in-human, open-label, multicenter phase I dose-escalation trial of ivuxolimab. Adults with locally advanced or metastatic head and neck squamous cell, hepatocellular, melanoma or renal cell carcinoma were enrolled in the trial. Before TCR sequencing, CD4+ T cells and CD8+ T cells from peripheral blood were sorted into separate populations. To sequence the TCRbeta CDR3 region, genomic DNA was isolated from the sorted cells. The immunoSEQ Assay was used to sequence the TCRbeta CDR3 regions. TCRdb stores this immuneACCESS table with in-frame sequences only. Part of the clones is absent; in the studies checked, under half of the shortfall reflects unresolved V genes, and no reason is known for the rest. This sample comprises 36,000 or so clones, around 89% of them detected only once. The ten largest clones represent around 4% of the sample.

The CDR3 sequence holds 14 residues, the cysteine and phenylalanine included. Only the CDR3 portion is preserved as DNA: 42 bases, with reading frame beginning at the first base. V loses 0 bases, J loses 6 bases, and the germline ends lie 11 bases apart. In the germline V gene (reference sequence), CDR1 corresponds to LNHNV and CDR2 to YYDKDF. This entry is derived from a study of OX40 agonist ivuxolimab in advanced cancers. As for the study more broadly: Ivuxolimab was a fully human IgG2 agonistic monoclonal antibody targeting the costimulatory receptor OX40 (CD134). Intravenous ivuxolimab was administered to patients every 2 weeks at six dose levels: 0.01, 0.1, 0.3, 1.5, 3 and 10 mg/kg. Of the 50 or so patients in dose escalation, about 19 had hepatocellular carcinoma, some 15 had melanoma, 9 had renal cell carcinoma and 9 had head and neck cancer. In the dose-escalation cohort, approximately 82% of patients were male, and the mean age was around 60 years with a range of roughly 23 to 90. Prior anti-PD-1, anti-PD-L1 or anti-CTLA-4 therapy was permitted, and about two fifths of dose-escalation patients had received checkpoint inhibitors. Three dose-escalation patients achieved partial responses, one with hepatocellular carcinoma and two with cutaneous melanoma. The purpose of peripheral TCRbeta sequencing was to test whether ivuxolimab changed TCR sequence diversity and led to clonal T-cell expansion. The paper covers the monotherapy dose-escalation part of the phase I ivuxolimab trial, which included N of about 51 patients. Findings and caveats that apply to the study as a whole: The antigen specificity of the peripheral T cells that underwent clonal expansion was not determined. Low levels of normalized T-cell clonal expansion were also seen in some patients who did not respond. At doses of 0.1 to 3.0 mg/kg, clonal expansion of both CD4+ and CD8+ T cells in blood was seen between baseline and week 6. On average, CD8+ T cells showed more expanded clones than CD4+ T cells after ivuxolimab. Partial responders in the 0.1-3.0 mg/kg groups had among the lowest normalized peripheral clonal expansion, especially among CD8+ T cells.

The receptor was derived from an adult with an advanced solid tumor such as melanoma, head and neck, liver or kidney cancer. The chain is made from TRBV15 and TRBJ1-1, with the D gene not clear enough to name. The sample was CD4+ or CD8+ T cells sorted from blood, taken in a trial of the OX40 agonist ivuxolimab. The nucleotides read TGTGCCACCAGCAGAGACCCGGGGAGCGCTGAAGCTTTCTTT. This sequence encodes CATSRDPGSAEAFF.